This T cell receptor (beta chain) derives from a study of CD8+ T cells in alopecia areata. Notes on the study in general: TCR sharing was clearer in mice than between patients, perhaps partly owing to patient HLA diversity.

Germline values: CDR1 SGDLS, CDR2 YYNGEE. The V end was cut by 0 bases, the J end by 4 bases, with 12 bases between. This CDR3 is built from 15 residues. Reverse transcribed after extraction, RNA yielded cDNA as the sequencing template. The assay was immunoSEQ multiplex PCR, and TCRdb's table has in-frame clones only and misses some. Here the sample spans about 180,000 clones, 50% to 60% being singletons. Of note for this clone: Its antigen is as yet unknown.

The sample in question was CD4+ T cells sorted from blood, obtained at week 0. This receptor was identified in a human donor with alopecia areata. J is TRBJ2-3 and V is TRBV9; possibly TRBD2 for D (6 bases). CDR3 amino acids: CASSVGRLVADTQYF. CDR3 sequence (DNA): TGTGCCAGCAGCGTAGGCAGACTAGTCGCAGATACGCAGTATTTT.